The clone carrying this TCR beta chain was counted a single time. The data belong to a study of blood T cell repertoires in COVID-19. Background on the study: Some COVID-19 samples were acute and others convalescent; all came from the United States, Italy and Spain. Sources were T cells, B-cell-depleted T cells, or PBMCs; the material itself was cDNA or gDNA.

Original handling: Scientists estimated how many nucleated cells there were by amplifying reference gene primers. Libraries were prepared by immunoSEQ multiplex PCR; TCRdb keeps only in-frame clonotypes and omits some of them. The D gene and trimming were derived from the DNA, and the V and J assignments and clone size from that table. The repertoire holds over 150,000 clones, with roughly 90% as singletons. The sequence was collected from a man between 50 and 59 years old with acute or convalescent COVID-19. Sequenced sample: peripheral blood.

The CDR3 nucleotides read TGTGCCAGCAGCCACTCTAGCGGGAGGCAGCAGTACTTC. Translating it yields CASSHSSGRQQYF. This chain joins TRBV3-1 (or the pseudogene TRBV3-2) and TRBJ2-7; 11 nucleotides align to TRBD2. J was trimmed by 8 bases and V by 3 bases; bases with no gene match: 3. CDR1 and CDR2 from the germline V gene are LGHDT and YNNKEL (reference sequence). The CDR3 spans 13 residues.